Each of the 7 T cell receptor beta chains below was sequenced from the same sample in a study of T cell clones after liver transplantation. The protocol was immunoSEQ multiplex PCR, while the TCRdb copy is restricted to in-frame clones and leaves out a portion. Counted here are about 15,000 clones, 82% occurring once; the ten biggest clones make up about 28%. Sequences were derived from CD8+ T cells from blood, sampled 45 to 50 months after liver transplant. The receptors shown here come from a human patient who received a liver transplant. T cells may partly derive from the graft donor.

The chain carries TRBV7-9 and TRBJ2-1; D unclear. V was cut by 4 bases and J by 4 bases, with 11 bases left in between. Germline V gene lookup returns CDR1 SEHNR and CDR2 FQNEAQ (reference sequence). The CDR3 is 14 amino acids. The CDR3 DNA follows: TGTGCCAGCAGCTCCCGGACGGAGTACAATGAGCAGTTCTTC. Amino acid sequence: CASSSRTEYNEQFF.

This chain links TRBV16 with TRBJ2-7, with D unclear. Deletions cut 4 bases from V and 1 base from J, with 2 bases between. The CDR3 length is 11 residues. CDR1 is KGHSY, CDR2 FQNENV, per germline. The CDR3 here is CASSLSYEQYF. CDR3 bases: TGTGCCAGCAGCCTGTCCTACGAGCAGTACTTC.

CDR3 sequence: CASRGSGNVVDTQYF. For the CDR3, the DNA is TGTGCCAGCAGGGGTAGCGGGAATGTGGTCGATACGCAGTATTTT. The chain is built from TRBV27 and TRBJ2-3, with 8 bases matching TRBD2. This CDR3 contains 15 residues. Germline CDR1 is MNHEY and CDR2 is SMNVEV (reference sequence). Losses at the gene ends were 6 bases for V and 6 bases for J; bases not matched to a gene: 11.

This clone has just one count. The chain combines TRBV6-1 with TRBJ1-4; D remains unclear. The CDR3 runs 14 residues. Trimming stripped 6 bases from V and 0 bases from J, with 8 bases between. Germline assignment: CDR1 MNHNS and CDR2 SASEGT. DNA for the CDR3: TGTGCCAGCAGGGAGTTTCCAACTAATGAAAAACTGTTTTTT. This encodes CASREFPTNEKLFF.

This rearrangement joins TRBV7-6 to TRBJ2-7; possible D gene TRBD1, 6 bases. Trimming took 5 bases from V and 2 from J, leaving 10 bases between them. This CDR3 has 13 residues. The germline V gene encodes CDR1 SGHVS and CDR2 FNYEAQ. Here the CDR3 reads CASSNRETYEQYF. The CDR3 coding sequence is TGTGCCAGCAGCAACAGGGAAACCTACGAGCAGTACTTC.

CDR3: CASSRGLAGDFPGELFF. CDR3 sequence (DNA): TGTGCCAGCAGCAGAGGACTAGCGGGAGATTTCCCCGGGGAGCTGTTTTTT. The chain joins TRBV7-8 to TRBJ2-2, with 13 bases lining up with TRBD2. The germline V gene encodes CDR1 SGHVS and CDR2 FQNEAQ. V dropped 5 bases and J dropped 6; count of bases not matched to a gene: 9. This CDR3 is built from 17 residues.

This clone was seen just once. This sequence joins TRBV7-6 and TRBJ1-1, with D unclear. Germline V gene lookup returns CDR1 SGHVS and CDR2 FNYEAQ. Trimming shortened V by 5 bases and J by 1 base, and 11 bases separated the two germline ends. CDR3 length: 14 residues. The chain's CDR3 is CASSADIGNTEAFF. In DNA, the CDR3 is TGTGCCAGCAGCGCCGACATCGGGAACACTGAAGCTTTCTTT.